The sequence of this TCR beta chain was determined in a study of cytomegalovirus exposure and HLA in healthy donors. The donors were members of the roughly 120-subject validation cohort (separate from the roughly 670-subject first cohort). Assay: immunoSEQ multiplex PCR; the TCRdb copy retains only in-frame clones and omits some. The data contain over 150,000 clones, 75% to 90% of them singletons. The J segment lost 5 bases and the V segment lost 1 base, leaving 3 bases of the junction unmatched. CDR1 SGHTA and CDR2 FQGNSA come from the germline V gene. This CDR3 has 15 residues. This receptor was obtained from a man aged 18 to 35 in good health and CMV-seropositive. The sample consisted of PBMCs. V is TRBV7-2 and J is TRBJ2-1; 9 bases are shared with TRBD1. CDR3 sequence reads: CASSLVGQGNNEQFF. CDR3 coding DNA: TGTGCCAGCAGCTTAGTGGGACAGGGAAACAATGAGCAGTTCTTC. Complete variable domain (other parts from reference TRBV7-2 and TRBJ2-1): GAGVSQSPSNKVTEKGKDVELRCDPISGHTALYWYRQSLGQGLEFLIYFQGNSAPDKSGLPSDRFSAERTGGSVSTLTIQRTQQEDSAVYLCASSLVGQGNNEQFFGPGTRLTVL.